This T cell receptor beta chain stems from a study of technical replicates of blood from a few donors. Measured with immunoSEQ multiplex PCR; TCRdb has only the in-frame clones, and not every one. The sample consists of under 90,000 clones, 80% to 95% of them appearing once. Germline CDR1 is LNHDA and CDR2 is SQIVND (reference sequence). Between the trimmed V and J ends, which lost 3 bases and 6 bases, there was a span of 11 bases. The CDR3 loop spans 13 amino acids. Sequences were obtained from T cells isolated from PBMCs. The V call is TRBV19, the J call TRBJ1-2; tentatively, D is TRBD1 (5 bases). This sequence was found in a human donor in good health. CDR3 nucleotides: TGTGCCAGTAGTATCCCAGGGAAGAATGGCTACACCTTC. Amino acids: CASSIPGKNGYTF.